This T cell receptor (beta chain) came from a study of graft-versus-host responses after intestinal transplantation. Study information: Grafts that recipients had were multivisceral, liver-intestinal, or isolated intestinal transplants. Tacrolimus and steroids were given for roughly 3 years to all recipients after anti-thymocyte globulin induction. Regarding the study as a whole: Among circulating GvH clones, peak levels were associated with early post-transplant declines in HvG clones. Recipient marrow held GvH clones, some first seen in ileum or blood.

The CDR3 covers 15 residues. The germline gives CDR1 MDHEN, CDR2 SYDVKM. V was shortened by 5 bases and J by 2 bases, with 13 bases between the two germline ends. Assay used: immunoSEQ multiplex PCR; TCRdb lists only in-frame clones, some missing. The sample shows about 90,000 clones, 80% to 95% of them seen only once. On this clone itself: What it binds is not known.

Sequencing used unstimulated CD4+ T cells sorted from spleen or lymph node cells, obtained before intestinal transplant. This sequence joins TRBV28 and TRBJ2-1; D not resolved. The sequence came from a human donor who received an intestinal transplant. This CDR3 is CASSPPRVAYNEQFF. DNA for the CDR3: TGTGCCAGCAGTCCTCCCCGGGTGGCCTACAATGAGCAGTTCTTC. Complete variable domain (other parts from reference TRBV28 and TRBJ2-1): DVKVTQSSRYLVKRTGEKVFLECVQDMDHENMFWYRQDPGLGLRLIYFSYDVKMKEKGDIPEGYSVSREKKERFSLILESASTNQTSMYLCASSPPRVAYNEQFFGPGTRLTVL.